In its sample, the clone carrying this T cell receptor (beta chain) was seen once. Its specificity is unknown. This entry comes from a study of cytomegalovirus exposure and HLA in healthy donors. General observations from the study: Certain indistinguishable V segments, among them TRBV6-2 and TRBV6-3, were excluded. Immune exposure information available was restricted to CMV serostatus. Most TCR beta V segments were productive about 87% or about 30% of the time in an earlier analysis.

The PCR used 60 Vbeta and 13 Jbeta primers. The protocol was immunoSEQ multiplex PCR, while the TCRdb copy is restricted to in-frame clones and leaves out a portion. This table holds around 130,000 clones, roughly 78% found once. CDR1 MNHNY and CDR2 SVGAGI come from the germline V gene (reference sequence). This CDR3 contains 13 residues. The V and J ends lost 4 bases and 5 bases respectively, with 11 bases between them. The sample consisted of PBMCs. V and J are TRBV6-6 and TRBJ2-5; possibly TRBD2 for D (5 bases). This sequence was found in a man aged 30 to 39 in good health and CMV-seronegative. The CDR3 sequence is CASSFGITETQYF. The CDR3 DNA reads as TGTGCCAGCAGTTTCGGGATTACGGAGACCCAGTACTTC.